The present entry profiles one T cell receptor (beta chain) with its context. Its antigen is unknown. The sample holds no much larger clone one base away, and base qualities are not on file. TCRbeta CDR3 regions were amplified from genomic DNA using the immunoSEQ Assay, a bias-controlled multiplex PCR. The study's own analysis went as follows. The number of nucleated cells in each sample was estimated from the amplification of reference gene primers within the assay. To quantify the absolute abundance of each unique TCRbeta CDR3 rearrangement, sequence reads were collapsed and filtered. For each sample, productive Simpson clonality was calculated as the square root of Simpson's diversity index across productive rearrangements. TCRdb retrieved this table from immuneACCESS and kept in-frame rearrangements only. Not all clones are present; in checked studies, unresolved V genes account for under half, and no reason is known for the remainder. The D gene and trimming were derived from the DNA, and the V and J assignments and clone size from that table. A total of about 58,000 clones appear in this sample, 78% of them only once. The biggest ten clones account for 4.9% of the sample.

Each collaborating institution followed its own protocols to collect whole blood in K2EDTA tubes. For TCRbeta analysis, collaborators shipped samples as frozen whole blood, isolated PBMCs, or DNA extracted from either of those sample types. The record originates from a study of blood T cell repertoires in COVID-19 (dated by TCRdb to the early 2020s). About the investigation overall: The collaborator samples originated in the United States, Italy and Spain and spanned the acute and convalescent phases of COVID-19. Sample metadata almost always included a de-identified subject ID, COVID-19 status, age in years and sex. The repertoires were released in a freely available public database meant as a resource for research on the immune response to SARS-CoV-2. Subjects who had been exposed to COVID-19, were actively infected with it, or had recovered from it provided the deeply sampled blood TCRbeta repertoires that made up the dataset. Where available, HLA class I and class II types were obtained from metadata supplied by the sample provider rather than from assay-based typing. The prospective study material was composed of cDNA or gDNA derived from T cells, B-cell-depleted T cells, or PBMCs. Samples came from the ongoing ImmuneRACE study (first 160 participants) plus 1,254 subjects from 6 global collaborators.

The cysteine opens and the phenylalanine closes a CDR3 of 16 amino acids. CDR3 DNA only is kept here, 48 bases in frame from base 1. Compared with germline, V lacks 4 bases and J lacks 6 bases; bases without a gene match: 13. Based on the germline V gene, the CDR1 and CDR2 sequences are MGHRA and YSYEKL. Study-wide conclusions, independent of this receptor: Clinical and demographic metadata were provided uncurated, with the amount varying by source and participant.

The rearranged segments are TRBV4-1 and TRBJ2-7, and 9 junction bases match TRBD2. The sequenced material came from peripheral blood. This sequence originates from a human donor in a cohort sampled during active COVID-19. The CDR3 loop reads CASSPQRRGLASEQYF. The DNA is TGCGCCAGCAGCCCCCAAAGGAGAGGACTAGCGAGCGAGCAGTACTTC.